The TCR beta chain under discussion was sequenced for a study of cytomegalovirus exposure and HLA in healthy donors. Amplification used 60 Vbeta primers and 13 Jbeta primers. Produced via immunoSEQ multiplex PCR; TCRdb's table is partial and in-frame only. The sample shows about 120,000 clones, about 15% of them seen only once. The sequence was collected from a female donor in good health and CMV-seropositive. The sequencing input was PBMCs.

In DNA, the CDR3 is TGTGCCAGCAGGTCGGGGGACCAGCCCCAGCATTTT. Residues: CASRSGDQPQHF. The chain has TRBV6-1 and TRBJ1-5; D possibly corresponds to TRBD1 (5 bases). The CDR3 runs to 12 residues. The ends were cut back, 6 bases at V and 7 bases at J, with 10 bases in the middle. Germline V CDR1 and CDR2: MNHNS, SASEGT.